This TCR beta chain was retrieved from a study of T cell responses to AZD1222 COVID-19 vaccine. Points from the study as a whole: Variant regions that are unmutated are reportedly the target of nearly half of spike-specific TCRs.

Worth noting for this clone: Its specificity is not known.

Trimming took off 2 bases at V and 6 bases at J, with 17 bases between the two ends. The germline V gene encodes CDR1 MNHEY and CDR2 SVGEGT. The CDR3 contains 16 residues. The table came from immunoSEQ multiplex PCR; TCRdb's copy has only in-frame clones and leaves some out. This sample yields about 200,000 clones, of which over 80% are seen a single time; 1% to 1.5% belongs to the top ten. The receptor comes from an adult in good health. The chain combines TRBV6-2 or TRBV6-3 with TRBJ2-1; the D is unclear. The material sequenced was peripheral blood, taken on day 0 of AZD1222 vaccination. The CDR3 coding sequence is TGTGCCAGCAGTTACGCCGGACGGAGCGCAGCCAATGAGCAGTTCTTC. Translated, it gives CASSYAGRSAANEQFF.